Listed below are T cell receptor beta chains from one sample, sequenced in a study of graft-versus-host responses after intestinal transplantation. Their recognized antigens are unknown. Produced via immunoSEQ multiplex PCR; TCRdb's table is partial and in-frame only. The table lists just under 90,000 clones, roughly 87% of them singletons. Material: unstimulated CD8+ T cells sorted from spleen or lymph node cells, obtained before intestinal transplant. Every receptor here comes from a human donor who received an intestinal transplant. CDR3s leave out the opening cysteine and the closing phenylalanine or tryptophan. The D gene is left open where the match is weak.

v_call d_call cdr3_aa
TRBV4-1 - ASSQEKGGDEQY
TRBV12-2 - ASRFYLPVASGNYGYT
TRBV27 - ASQPGPGGAWRGYT
TRBV4-1 - ASSRSGTGEQY
TRBV6-5 - ASTFPETAYEQY
TRBV7-9 TRBD1 ASSPPPTGSTDTQY
TRBV28 TRBD1 ASSWPGQIYEQY
TRBV1 - TSSQYLWGTKAYEQY
TRBV2 TRBD2 ASSGSGVHTQY
TRBV2 TRBD1 ASSVAGGDSPLH
TRBV7-9 - ASSLIWVTTNEKLF
TRBV5-6 TRBD1 ASSLATPDRAFYEQY
TRBV4-1 - ASTYRDQGSYEQY
TRBV6-5 - ASSGTSYNEQF
TRBV5-1 TRBD1 ACSFEGRGSTNEKLF
TRBV27 TRBD1 ASRSDRDANYGYT
TRBV7-6 - ASSFSTGPNSPLH
TRBV23-1 TRBD1 ASKSGDRSKPQH
TRBV7-9 - ASSLAHRGAGETQY
TRBV6-5 - ASSPDHTNTGELF
TRBV5-1 TRBD1 ASSLKTGWGGELF
TRBV7-3 - ASSRGVGVEAF
TRBV2 - ASSERGAGELF
TRBV29-1 - TVSSWGSSYNEQF
TRBV4-2 - ASSQEPDSLSQH
TRBV6-1 - ASSEFVTHEQY
TRBV11-2 - ASSLDSLAERTDTQY
TRBV7-9 TRBD2 ASSLSGLAGGTAAYEQY
TRBV7-6 TRBD1 ASSLEPPMSVTGGYEQY
TRBV18 - ASSRLYNSPLH
TRBV5-4 - ASSLQVSGGTYNEQF
TRBV7-9 TRBD1 ASSSSPGDRGFYEQY
TRBV10-3 TRBD1 AIEDSGTGETGELF
TRBV9 - ASSVVHPGELF
TRBV7-6 - ASSLTRQETQY
TRBV5-1 - ASSLEVLASYEQY
TRBV7-7 TRBD2 ASSLAGDSEQY